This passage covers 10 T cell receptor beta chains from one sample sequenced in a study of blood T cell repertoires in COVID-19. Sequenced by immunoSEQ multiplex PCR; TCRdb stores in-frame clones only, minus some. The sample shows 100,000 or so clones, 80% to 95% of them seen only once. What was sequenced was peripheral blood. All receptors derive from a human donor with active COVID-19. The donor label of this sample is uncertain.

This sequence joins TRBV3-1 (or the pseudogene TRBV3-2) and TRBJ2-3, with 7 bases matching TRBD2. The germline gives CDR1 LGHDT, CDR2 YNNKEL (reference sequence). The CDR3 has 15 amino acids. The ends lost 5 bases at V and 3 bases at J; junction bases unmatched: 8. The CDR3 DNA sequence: TGTGCCAGCAGCAGACACCAGGGAGGGACAGATACGCAGTATTTT. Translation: CASSRHQGGTDTQYF.

The CDR3 is CASRSSGGPGETQYF. In DNA, the CDR3 is TGTGCCAGCAGGAGTAGCGGGGGGCCTGGGGAGACCCAGTACTTC. The J gene is TRBJ2-5, the V gene TRBV6-4; 10 bases are a match to TRBD2. Germline CDR1 is MRHNA and CDR2 is SNTAGT. V shed 6 bases, J shed 5 bases, and the junction held 9 bases outside the gene matches. The CDR3 covers 15 residues.

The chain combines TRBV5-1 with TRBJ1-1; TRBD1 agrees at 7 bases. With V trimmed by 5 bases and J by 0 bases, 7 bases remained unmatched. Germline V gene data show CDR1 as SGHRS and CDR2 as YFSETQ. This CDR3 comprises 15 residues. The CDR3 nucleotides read TGCGCCAGCAGTAAATCGGGACAGCTGAACACTGAAGCTTTCTTT. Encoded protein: CASSKSGQLNTEAFF.

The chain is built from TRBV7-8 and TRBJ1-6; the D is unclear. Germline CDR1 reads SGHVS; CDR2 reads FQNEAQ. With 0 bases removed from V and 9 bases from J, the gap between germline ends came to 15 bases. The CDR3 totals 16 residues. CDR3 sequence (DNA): TGTGCCAGCAGCTTAGCCCTTCTGTTGGAGCGTTCACCCCTCCACTTT. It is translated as CASSLALLLERSPLHF.

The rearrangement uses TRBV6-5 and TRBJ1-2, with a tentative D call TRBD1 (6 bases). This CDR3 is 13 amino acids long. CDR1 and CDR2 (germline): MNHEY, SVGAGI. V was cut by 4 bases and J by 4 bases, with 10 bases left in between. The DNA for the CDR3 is TGTGCCAGCAGTTTCGGACAGAGCTATGGCTACACCTTC. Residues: CASSFGQSYGYTF.

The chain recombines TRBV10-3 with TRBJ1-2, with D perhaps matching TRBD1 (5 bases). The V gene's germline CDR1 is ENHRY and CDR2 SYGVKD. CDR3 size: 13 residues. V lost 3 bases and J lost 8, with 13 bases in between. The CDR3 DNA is TGTGCCATCAGTGACAGGGATAGAGAGGGCTACACCTTC. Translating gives CAISDRDREGYTF.

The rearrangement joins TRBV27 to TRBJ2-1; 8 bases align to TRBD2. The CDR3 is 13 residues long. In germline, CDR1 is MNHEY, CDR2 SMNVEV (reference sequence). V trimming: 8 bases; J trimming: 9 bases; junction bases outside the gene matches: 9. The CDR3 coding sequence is TGTGCCAGCTCACCGGGGGGGCCCAGTGAGCAGTTCTTC. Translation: CASSPGGPSEQFF.

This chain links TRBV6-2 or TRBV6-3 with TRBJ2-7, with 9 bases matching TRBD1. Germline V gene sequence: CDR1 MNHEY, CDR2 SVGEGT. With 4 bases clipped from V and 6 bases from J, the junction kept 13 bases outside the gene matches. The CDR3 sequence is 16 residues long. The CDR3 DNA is TGTGCCAGCAGTTTGAACCGGGACAGGGCCTCCCCCGAGCAGTACTTC. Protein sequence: CASSLNRDRASPEQYF.

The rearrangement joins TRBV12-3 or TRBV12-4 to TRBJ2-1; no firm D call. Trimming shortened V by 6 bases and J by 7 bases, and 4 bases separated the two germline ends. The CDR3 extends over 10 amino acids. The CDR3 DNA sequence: TGTGCCAGCAGCGTGAATGAGCAGTTCTTC. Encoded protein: CASSVNEQFF.

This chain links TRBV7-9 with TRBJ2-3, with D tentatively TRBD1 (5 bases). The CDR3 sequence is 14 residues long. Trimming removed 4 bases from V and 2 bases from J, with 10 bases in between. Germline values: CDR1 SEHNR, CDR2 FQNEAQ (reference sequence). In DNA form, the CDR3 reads TGTGCCAGCAGCTCAGGACACGACACAGATACGCAGTATTTT. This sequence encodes CASSSGHDTDTQYF.